This T cell receptor (beta chain) was retrieved from a study of blood T cell repertoires in COVID-19. Germline trimming cut 7 bases from V and 4 bases from J; bases unmatched to any gene: 3. This CDR3 contains 12 residues. Profiling relied on immunoSEQ multiplex PCR, and the TCRdb table lists in-frame clones only, not all of them. This sample has 25,000 or so clones, with roughly 90% found just once. This TCR was recovered from a human donor with acute or convalescent COVID-19. The donor label of this sample is uncertain. Sequenced: peripheral blood. V gene TRBV12-3 or TRBV12-4 combines with J gene TRBJ2-7, with TRBD1 matching 8 bases. The CDR3 region is CASTRQGYEQYF. The CDR3 DNA follows: TGTGCCAGCACCCGACAGGGGTACGAGCAGTACTTC.